Shown below are 8 T cell receptor beta chains from a single sample sequenced in a study of blood T cell repertoires in COVID-19. Some clones are missing from TCRdb's copy, which holds only in-frame ones; the method was immunoSEQ multiplex PCR. This table holds 29,000 or so clones, 89% found once. The sample was peripheral blood. These receptors all come from a human donor in a cohort sampled during active COVID-19.

The V and J genes are TRBV30 and TRBJ1-5; 8 bases match TRBD1. The CDR3 spans 13 residues. Germline V gene sequence: CDR1 GTSNPN, CDR2 SVGIG (reference sequence). The V segment lost 1 base and the J segment 7 bases; nucleotides outside the gene matches: 3. The CDR3 nucleotides read TGTGCCTGGAGTGGGACAGGGAACCAGCCCCAGCATTTT. Its translation is CAWSGTGNQPQHF.

The chain recombines TRBV7-2 with TRBJ2-1; 7 nucleotides agree with TRBD2. Germline V gene lookup returns CDR1 SGHTA and CDR2 FQGNSA. The CDR3 is made up of 14 amino acids. The junction had 4 bases not matched to a gene; V was cut back by 4 bases and J by 4 bases. The CDR3 spells CASSYGGGYNEQFF. The CDR3 bases are TGTGCCAGCAGCTATGGCGGGGGTTACAATGAGCAGTTCTTC.

This clone was observed once. The chain couples TRBV6-5 to TRBJ1-5, with TRBD1 matching over 8 bases. The CDR3 contains 15 residues. Looked up from germline, CDR1 is MNHEY and CDR2 is SVGAGI. After removal of 6 bases from V and 0 bases from J, the junction contained 4 bases not matched to a gene. CDR3 sequence reads: CASSPTGDSNQPQHF. CDR3 sequence (DNA): TGTGCCAGCAGCCCGACAGGGGATAGCAATCAGCCCCAGCATTTT.

The V and J genes are TRBV6-2 or TRBV6-3 and TRBJ2-3; TRBD2 is a possible D gene (6 bases). The germline gives CDR1 MNHEY, CDR2 SVGEGT. CDR3 length: 14 amino acids. Deletions cut 5 bases from V and 3 bases from J, with 12 bases between. Here the CDR3 DNA reads TGTGCCAGCAGTGTAGGACTATCTACAGATACGCAGTATTTT. Protein product: CASSVGLSTDTQYF.

This clone was found once. This chain joins TRBV5-6 and TRBJ2-5; 11 positions agree with TRBD1. Germline V lookup: CDR1 SGHDT, CDR2 YYEEEE. Losses at the gene ends were 0 bases for V and 1 base for J; bases not matched to a gene: 2. The CDR3 has 16 amino acids. The CDR3 loop reads CASSLAGTGGQETQYF. DNA for the CDR3: TGTGCCAGCAGCTTGGCGGGGACAGGGGGCCAAGAGACCCAGTACTTC.

V usage is TRBV27 and J usage is TRBJ2-1; weak D call: TRBD2 (5 bases). The CDR3 is 15 amino acids. Looked up from germline, CDR1 is MNHEY and CDR2 is SMNVEV (reference sequence). V gave up 0 bases and J gave up 6 bases, with 12 bases separating them. The CDR3 DNA reads as TGTGCCAGCAGTTTATCGAGGGCCGGAAGCAATGAGCAGTTCTTC. Residues: CASSLSRAGSNEQFF.

As DNA, the CDR3 is TGTGCCAGCAACAGAGACAGGGGAGGACAGCCCCAGCATTTT. Amino acids: CASNRDRGGQPQHF. The chain employs TRBV6-5 and TRBJ1-5; 8 bases are a match to TRBD1. Germline V gene lookup returns CDR1 MNHEY and CDR2 SVGAGI. V was clipped by 7 bases and J by 7 bases; unmatched bases: 9. There are 14 residues in the CDR3.

CDR3 amino acids: CASSQPTYRTSYEQYF. The CDR3 DNA reads as TGCGCCAGCAGTCAACCTACCTACCGTACGAGCTACGAGCAGTACTTC. The chain joins TRBV23-1 to TRBJ2-7; no clear D gene. TRBV23-1 is assigned to the ORF class and has an uncertain function. V was trimmed by 2 bases and J by 3 bases, leaving 17 bases between them. The CDR3 has 16 residues.